This T cell receptor beta chain was recovered during a study of graft-versus-host responses after intestinal transplantation. Looking at the study overall: Recipients underwent multivisceral, liver-intestinal, or isolated intestinal transplants. Every recipient underwent anti-thymocyte globulin induction, then tacrolimus and steroids for two to three years.

The table came from immunoSEQ multiplex PCR; TCRdb's copy has only in-frame clones and leaves some out. The sample shows 99,000 or so clones, roughly 83% of them seen only once. Turning to this clone: What it recognizes is unknown.

V lost 2 bases and J 3 bases, leaving 9 bases between the germline ends. CDR1 and CDR2 from the germline V gene are SGHNT and YYREEE (reference sequence). CDR3 length: 13 residues. Study-level results: GvH clones were found in recipient marrow; some appeared first in ileum or blood.

Here the sequenced sample was PBMCs, taken 255 days after intestinal transplant. The chain is built from TRBV5-4 and TRBJ2-7; D is uncertain. This TCR came from a human patient who received an intestinal transplant, so some T cells may come from the graft donor. The CDR3 sequence is CASSFPGGYEQYV. CDR3 bases: TGTGCCAGCAGCTTTCCAGGCGGCTACGAGCAGTACGTC.